Presented here are 24 T cell receptor beta chains from one specimen sequenced in a study of T cells in Graves' hyperthyroidism and ophthalmopathy. TCR beta CDR3 region amplification was performed from RNA transcripts. HTBI primers drove first-round RT-PCR of the TCR CDR3. TCRdb recomputed calls from the multiplex PCR reads with MiXCR, one row per CDR3 protein. The sample holds about 560,000 distinct CDR3 sequences; around 17% are singletons and the top ten take 15% to 20%. The sequencing input was blood. These receptors were obtained from a woman under 30 with Graves' hyperthyroidism.

This rearrangement joins TRBV29-1 to TRBJ1-2, with a possible D match to TRBD1 (5 bases). The CDR3 spans 15 residues. CDR1 and CDR2 (germline): SQVTM, ANQGSEA. Trimming took 8 bases from V and 3 from J, leaving 22 bases between them. Here the CDR3 DNA reads TGCAGCACGACCTCCTCCGGGGGAGGGCACTATGGCTACACCTTC. This encodes CSTTSSGGGHYGYTF.

This clonotype was counted many times. The chain uses TRBV29-1 and TRBJ2-3; 7 positions agree with TRBD1. Germline lookup yields CDR1 SQVTM and CDR2 ANQGSEA. CDR3 length equals 14 residues. With 4 bases clipped from V and 1 base from J, the junction kept 5 bases outside the gene matches. CDR3 sequence: CSVARQGGTDTQYF. The CDR3 DNA reads as TGCAGCGTTGCCCGACAGGGAGGCACAGATACGCAGTATTTT.

The chain couples TRBV6-9 to TRBJ2-7; possibly TRBD1 for D (6 bases). Trimming stripped 3 bases from V and 6 bases from J, with 12 bases between. This CDR3 spans 13 amino acids. Looked up from germline, CDR1 is MNHGY and CDR2 is SVAAGI. Here the CDR3 reads CASSYIQGGEQYF. The CDR3 coding sequence is TGTGCCAGCAGTTACATACAGGGTGGCGAGCAGTACTTC.

This clonotype was seen a single time. A much larger clonotype is one base distant, so this may be a read error. Since no conserved phenylalanine or tryptophan closes the CDR3, a read error is the likely cause. V is TRBV11-2 and J is TRBJ1-6; D is uncertain. Per germline, CDR1 SGHAT and CDR2 FQNNGV. The CDR3 consists of 16 residues. Trimming cost V 4 bases and J 10 bases, with 20 bases left between them. Written as DNA, the CDR3 is TGTGCCAGCAGCTCAAGGGTCCACCCCCGTAGCTCACCCCTCCACCTT. It translates to CASSSRVHPRSSPLHL.

This clonotype was detected ten times or more. The rearrangement uses TRBV18 and TRBJ2-7, with TRBD1 matching over 7 bases. From germline, CDR1 is KGHSH and CDR2 LQKENI. Germline trimming cut 6 bases from V and 5 bases from J; bases unmatched to any gene: 13. This CDR3 has 15 residues. The CDR3: CASSNPDRYGNEQYF. The CDR3 DNA reads as TGTGCCAGCTCCAACCCGGACAGGTATGGCAACGAGCAGTACTTC. Using reference TRBV18 and TRBJ2-7 for the parts outside the CDR3, the full variable domain is NAGVMQNPRHLVRRRGQEARLRCSPMKGHSHVYWYRQLPEEGLKFMVYLQKENIIDESGMPKERFSAEFPKEGPSILRIQQVVRGDSAAYFCASSNPDRYGNEQYFGPGTRLTVT.

This clonotype was picked up many times. In DNA form, the CDR3 reads TGTGCCAGCAGCTTAAGAGGCAGGGGGCAAACAGATACGCAGTATTTT. Translation: CASSLRGRGQTDTQYF. This chain links TRBV7-8 with TRBJ2-3; the match to TRBD1 covers 8 bases. Germline values: CDR1 SGHVS, CDR2 FQNEAQ. The CDR3 has 16 amino acids. V was clipped by 2 bases and J by 3 bases; unmatched bases: 7.

This clonotype was counted ten times or more. The rearrangement uses TRBV11-3 and TRBJ2-7; 9 bases fit TRBD1. V lost 3 bases to trimming and J lost 0 bases; unmatched junction nucleotides: 6. Per the germline V gene, CDR1 is SGHNT and CDR2 is YENEEA. This CDR3 is 16 amino acids long. The CDR3 protein is CASSLTGTGSSYEQYF. In DNA, the CDR3 is TGTGCCAGCAGCTTGACCGGGACAGGGAGCTCCTACGAGCAGTACTTC.

This clonotype was found many times. The rearrangement uses TRBV5-5 and TRBJ1-2; D is possibly TRBD1 (5 bases). V lost 3 bases and J lost 1, with 10 bases in between. Looked up from germline, CDR1 is SGHKS and CDR2 is YYEKEE (reference sequence). The CDR3 consists of 14 residues. The CDR3 sequence: CASSYLGDNYGYTF. The CDR3 coding sequence is TGTGCCAGCAGCTACTTGGGGGATAACTATGGCTACACCTTC.

This clonotype appeared many times. The rearrangement joins TRBV12-3 or TRBV12-4 to TRBJ2-5; possible D gene TRBD1, 6 bases. This CDR3 has 19 residues. V was clipped by 6 bases and J by 0 bases, with 26 bases between them. The CDR3 loop reads CASSWGPGRSGEDQETQYF. Here the CDR3 DNA reads TGTGCCAGCAGCTGGGGGCCGGGACGGTCCGGGGAAGACCAAGAGACCCAGTACTTC.

The chain links TRBV9 to TRBJ1-5, with D tentatively TRBD1 (6 bases). CDR3 length: 13 amino acids. V was clipped by 2 bases and J by 6 bases, with 9 bases between them. The germline CDR1 and CDR2 sequences are SGDLS and YYNGEE. Here the CDR3 DNA reads TGTGCCAGCAGCGTGGACAGTGTTCAGCCCCAGCATTTT. This codes for CASSVDSVQPQHF.

The V call is TRBV7-2, the J call TRBJ1-3; 7 bases match TRBD1. Germline CDR1 SGHTA, CDR2 FQGNSA. The CDR3 is made up of 15 amino acids. V dropped 4 bases and J dropped 0; count of bases not matched to a gene: 3. The CDR3 nucleotides are TGTGCCAGCAGCTCCCGACAGGGCTCTGGAAACACCATATATTTT. It specifies CASSSRQGSGNTIYF.

This chain uses TRBV10-1 with TRBJ2-3; D remains unclear. Germline V gene data show CDR1 as WNHNN and CDR2 as SYGVQD (reference sequence). The length of the CDR3 is 13 residues. Deletions cut 6 bases from V and 6 bases from J, with 13 bases between. CDR3 in amino acids: CASSAQVGDTQYF. The CDR3 nucleotides read TGCGCCAGCAGCGCCCAAGTGGGGGATACGCAGTATTTT.

The rearrangement links TRBV25-1 to TRBJ2-2; D uncertain. The CDR3 totals 15 residues. CDR1 is MGHDK, CDR2 SYGVNS, per germline. Trimming cost V 8 bases and J 0 bases, with 13 bases left between them. CDR3 protein: CASVAAGTNTGELFF. The CDR3 DNA sequence: TGTGCCAGCGTGGCCGCTGGAACGAACACCGGGGAGCTGTTTTTT.

This clonotype was picked up many times. V is TRBV12-3 or TRBV12-4 and J is TRBJ2-5; D is possibly TRBD1 or TRBD2 (5 bases each). The V and J ends lost 5 bases and 4 bases respectively, with 20 bases between them. The CDR3 is 16 residues long. The CDR3: CASSRGVGGWGETQYF. Written as DNA, the CDR3 is TGTGCCAGCAGTCGAGGGGTGGGCGGCTGGGGAGAGACCCAGTACTTC.

This clonotype was counted ten times or more. The V call is TRBV5-1, the J call TRBJ2-7, with 8 bases lining up with TRBD1. CDR3 length: 16 residues. Germline loops: CDR1 SGHRS, CDR2 YFSETQ. With 0 bases clipped from V and 2 bases from J, the junction kept 7 bases outside the gene matches. CDR3: CASSLGFGTGTYEQYF. The CDR3 DNA follows: TGCGCCAGCAGCTTGGGGTTTGGGACAGGCACCTACGAGCAGTACTTC.

To note about this clonotype: A much larger clone sits a single nucleotide away, making a read error possible. The V gene is TRBV5-6, the J gene TRBJ2-7; 12 bases agree with TRBD1. CDR3 size: 16 residues. Per the germline V gene, CDR1 is SGHDT and CDR2 is YYEEEE. V dropped 0 bases and J dropped 6; count of bases not matched to a gene: 7. CDR3 loop: CASSLALGTGGFEQYF. The CDR3 DNA reads TGTGCCAGCAGCTTGGCCCTCGGGACAGGGGGCTTCGAGCAGTACTTC.

This clonotype was counted many times. V usage is TRBV28 and J usage is TRBJ2-5; D remains unclear. Germline loops: CDR1 MDHEN, CDR2 SYDVKM. V was clipped by 4 bases and J by 5 bases, with 8 bases between them. The CDR3 is 12 residues long. In DNA form, the CDR3 reads TGTGCCAGCAGTTCTGGAGCGGAGACCCAGTACTTC. It specifies CASSSGAETQYF. Supplemented by reference TRBV28 and TRBJ2-5, the full variable domain reads DVKVTQSSRYLVKRTGEKVFLECVQDMDHENMFWYRQDPGLGLRLIYFSYDVKMKEKGDIPEGYSVSREKKERFSLILESASTNQTSMYLCASSSGAETQYFGPGTRLLVL.

This clonotype was counted between two and nine times. The CDR3 reads CATSDPVLADTGELFF. DNA for the CDR3: TGTGCCACCAGTGACCCCGTTTTAGCGGACACCGGGGAGCTGTTTTTT. This rearrangement joins TRBV24-1 to TRBJ2-2; maybe TRBD2 (6 bases). Germline V gene sequence: CDR1 KGHDR, CDR2 SFDVKD. The CDR3 sequence is 16 residues long. V lost 4 bases and J lost 3, with 14 bases in between.

The genes are TRBV2 and TRBJ1-2; 7 nucleotides line up with TRBD1. Losses at the gene ends were 6 bases for V and 3 bases for J; bases not matched to a gene: 7. The CDR3 loop spans 14 amino acids. Germline assignment: CDR1 SNHLY and CDR2 FYNNEI. CDR3 protein: CASRGATGDYGYTF. For the CDR3, the DNA is TGTGCCAGCAGGGGCGCAACAGGGGACTATGGCTACACCTTC.

This rearrangement joins TRBV12-3 or TRBV12-4 to TRBJ2-7, with 7 bases identical to TRBD2. Germline trimming cut 1 base from V and 3 bases from J; bases unmatched to any gene: 12. The CDR3 has 17 amino acids. The CDR3 DNA reads as TGTGCCAGCAGTTTAGTATGGGAGCTAGCGGAACACTACGAGCAGTACTTC. This codes for CASSLVWELAEHYEQYF.

In its sample, this clonotype was seen many times. The gene calls are TRBV28 and TRBJ1-5; D remains unclear. Trimming cost V 4 bases and J 0 bases, with 10 bases left between them. The CDR3 contains 15 residues. Germline values: CDR1 MDHEN, CDR2 SYDVKM. CDR3 region: CASSSARISNQPQHF. The DNA for the CDR3 is TGTGCCAGCAGTTCCGCCAGGATTAGCAATCAGCCCCAGCATTTT.

This clonotype has ten or more counts. The chain links TRBV20-1 to TRBJ2-5, with D unclear. Germline CDR1 is DFQATT and CDR2 is SNEGSKA (reference sequence). CDR3 length equals 12 residues. V gave up 4 bases and J gave up 0 bases, with 6 bases separating them. This CDR3 reads CSAIRDQETQYF. As DNA, the CDR3 is TGCAGTGCTATACGGGACCAAGAGACCCAGTACTTC.

This clonotype showed up many times. This rearrangement joins TRBV11-2 to TRBJ2-7; 7 bases agree with TRBD1. After removal of 5 bases from V and 2 bases from J, the junction contained 15 bases not matched to a gene. Germline values: CDR1 SGHAT, CDR2 FQNNGV. The CDR3 spans 17 residues. The CDR3 loop is CASSPRAPGTDPYEQYF. As DNA, the CDR3 is TGTGCCAGCAGCCCTAGAGCCCCCGGGACAGACCCCTACGAGCAGTACTTC.

The rearrangement links TRBV24-1 to TRBJ2-3; 8 bases align to TRBD2. The germline V gene has CDR1 KGHDR and CDR2 SFDVKD. The CDR3 spans 16 residues. Trimming cost V 5 bases and J 6 bases; bases outside gene matches: 12. The CDR3 protein is CATSAPGTRDPDTQYF. The CDR3 DNA is TGTGCCACCAGTGCCCCCGGGACTAGAGATCCGGATACGCAGTATTTT.